This record covers a single T cell receptor (beta chain). In germline, CDR1 is SGHAT, CDR2 FQNNGV. CDR3 length: 16 residues. The junction had 9 bases not matched to a gene; V was cut back by 1 base and J by 11 bases. The source of the sample is a study of OX40 agonist ivuxolimab in advanced cancers. The assay was immunoSEQ multiplex PCR, and TCRdb's table has in-frame clones only and misses some. Of around 20,000 clones in the sample, roughly 87% were seen once. This clonotype was obtained from an adult with an advanced solid tumor such as melanoma, head and neck, liver or kidney cancer. Source: CD4+ or CD8+ T cells sorted from blood, taken in a trial of the OX40 agonist ivuxolimab. The V call is TRBV11-2, the J call TRBJ1-6; 9 nucleotides line up with TRBD1. In nucleotides, the CDR3 is TGTGCCAGCAGCTTAGTGGGGACAGGGAACGGGGCACCCCTCCACTTT. This sequence encodes CASSLVGTGNGAPLHF.